This T cell receptor (beta chain) was observed in a study of T cell clonotyping in hematopoietic cell transplantation. With V trimmed by 2 bases and J by 0 bases, 3 bases remained unmatched. The CDR3 has 15 residues. The germline V gene encodes CDR1 SGHRS and CDR2 YFSETQ. The study, taken as a whole, reports: Few recipient clonotypes overlapped donors; over 97% were de novo at given depth. Recipient TCR diversity dropped after transplant; expanded clonotypes rose from day 30 to 180. Graft donor and pretransplant recipient Inverse Simpson Index values predicted broader posttransplant TCR diversity.

Worth noting for this clone: Its antigen is unknown.

Measured with immunoSEQ multiplex PCR; TCRdb has only the in-frame clones, and not every one. This repertoire shows about 12,000 clones, just under 85% found once; its top ten account for about 6%. The source was PBMCs, collected 100 days after allogeneic stem cell transplant. V and J are TRBV5-1 and TRBJ2-5; the match to TRBD1 covers 8 bases. The source of this sequence is a female patient aged 40 to 50 who had an allogeneic stem cell transplant from a related donor, so T cells may come from the graft donor. Some clones in this sample may be carry-over from other donors' samples. The CDR3: CASSLGQGYQETQYF. CDR3 DNA sequence: TGCGCCAGCAGCTTAGGACAGGGCTACCAAGAGACCCAGTACTTC.